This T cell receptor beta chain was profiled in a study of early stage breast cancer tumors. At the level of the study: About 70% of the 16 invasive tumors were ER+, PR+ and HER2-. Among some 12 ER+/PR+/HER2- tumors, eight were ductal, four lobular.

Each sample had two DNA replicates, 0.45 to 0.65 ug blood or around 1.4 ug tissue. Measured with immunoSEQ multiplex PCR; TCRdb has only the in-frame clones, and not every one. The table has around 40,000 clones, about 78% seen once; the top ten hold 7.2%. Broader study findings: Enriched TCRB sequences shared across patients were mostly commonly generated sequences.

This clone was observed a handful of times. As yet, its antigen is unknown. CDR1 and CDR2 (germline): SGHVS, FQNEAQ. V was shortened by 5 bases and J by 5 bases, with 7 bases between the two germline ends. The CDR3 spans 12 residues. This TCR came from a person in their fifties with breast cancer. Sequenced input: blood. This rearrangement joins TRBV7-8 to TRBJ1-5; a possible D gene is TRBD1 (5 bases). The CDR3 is CASSPGDQPQHF. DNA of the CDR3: TGTGCCAGCAGCCCGGGGGATCAGCCCCAGCATTTT.